This passage covers 5 T cell receptor beta chains from one sample sequenced in a study of T-cell memory formation after mild COVID-19. TCRdb called the 5' RACE reads again in MiXCR, with one record for every CDR3 protein. The sample comprises more than 10,000 distinct CDR3 sequences, about 15% of which are singletons, and around half rests with the top ten. The sequenced sample consisted of PBMCs or a T cell subset sorted from them (not recorded which). The receptor set was obtained from a man between 18 and 35 years old who had mild COVID-19 (a few samples of this study predate the infection). Cell type and time point are not known.

This rearrangement joins TRBV27 to TRBJ1-2, with 8 nucleotides matching TRBD1. CDR3 size: 13 residues. In germline, CDR1 is MNHEY, CDR2 SMNVEV (reference sequence). Trimming cost V 4 bases and J 8 bases; bases outside gene matches: 6. CDR3 DNA sequence: TGTGCCAGCAGTTACAAGACAGGGGACGGCTACACCTTC. Encoded protein: CASSYKTGDGYTF.

The sample holds a few counts of this clonotype. V and J are TRBV6-5 and TRBJ1-5, with 11 bases fitting TRBD1. Germline trimming cut 6 bases from V and 5 bases from J; bases unmatched to any gene: 6. Germline loops: CDR1 MNHEY, CDR2 SVGAGI. This CDR3 spans 15 amino acids. CDR3 nucleotides: TGTGCCAGCAGGGGACAGGGGGACCATTATCAGCCCCAGCATTTT. Protein: CASRGQGDHYQPQHF.

This clonotype is judged medium-sized. The V gene is TRBV7-3, the J gene TRBJ2-3; D may correspond to TRBD1 or TRBD2 (5 bases each). The V gene lost 3 bases and the J gene lost 6 bases, with 16 bases spanning the gap. Germline-derived CDR1 and CDR2 are SGHTA and FQGTGA. This CDR3 contains 15 residues. The DNA of the CDR3 is TGTGCCAGCAGCTTTGGGGGTTTTAGAAAGGATACGCAGTATTTT. Amino acids: CASSFGGFRKDTQYF.

This clonotype was recorded at least ten times. The rearrangement uses TRBV4-2 and TRBJ2-2; weak D call: TRBD2 (5 bases). The V end was cut by 0 bases, the J end by 5 bases, with 16 bases between. Germline V lookup: CDR1 LGHNA, CDR2 YNFKEQ. The CDR3 totals 17 residues. CDR3 nucleotide sequence: TGTGCCAGCAGCCAAGATTTAGCGATGGACGTGACCGGGGAGCTGTTTTTT. Amino acids: CASSQDLAMDVTGELFF.

This clonotype was seen many times. V is TRBV29-1 and J is TRBJ2-2; D is undetermined. Germline V gives CDR1 SQVTM, CDR2 ANQGSEA. V was pared by 3 bases and J by 4 bases, with 9 bases between. There are 13 residues in the CDR3. CDR3 in DNA: TGCAGCGTTGATACGGCGGTCACCGGGGAGCTGTTTTTT. The encoded protein is CSVDTAVTGELFF.